The 21 T cell receptor beta chains in this list originate from one sample, sequenced in a study of immune evolution from preneoplasia to lung adenocarcinoma. TCRdb's copy holds only in-frame clones and misses some; the assay was immunoSEQ multiplex PCR. This sample has 8,500 to 13,000 clones, with around 82% found just once. Sequencing was carried out using FFPE minimally invasive lung adenocarcinoma tissue. The receptors here all came from a person aged 70 to 79 with lung adenocarcinoma.

The V gene is TRBV11-2, the J gene TRBJ2-2, with 8 nucleotides matching TRBD1. This CDR3 comprises 14 residues. J lost 7 bases, V lost 5 bases, and 6 bases had no gene match. Germline V gives CDR1 SGHAT, CDR2 FQNNGV. DNA for the CDR3: TGTGCCAGCAGCCCCGGGACAGGAGGCGGGGAGCTGTTTTTT. This translates into CASSPGTGGGELFF.

This chain joins TRBV10-1 and TRBJ2-1; maybe TRBD2 (6 bases). V lost 2 bases and J 5 bases, leaving 7 bases between the germline ends. The CDR3 runs to 13 residues. Germline assignment: CDR1 WNHNN and CDR2 SYGVQD (reference sequence). The CDR3 nucleotides are TGCGCCAGCAGTGAGGGGACTCACAATGAGCAGTTCTTC. As protein: CASSEGTHNEQFF.

This chain connects TRBV5-1 to TRBJ2-3, with a tentative D call TRBD2 (6 bases). V shed 2 bases and J shed 0 bases, with 10 bases lying between them. This CDR3 is 15 amino acids long. Per germline, CDR1 SGHRS and CDR2 YFSETQ. The CDR3 coding sequence is TGCGCCAGCAGCTTTCTGAGCGGGAGCACAGATACGCAGTATTTT. Its translation: CASSFLSGSTDTQYF. The variable domain in full, with the rest retrieved from reference TRBV5-1 and TRBJ2-3, is KAGVTQTPRYLIKTRGQQVTLSCSPISGHRSVSWYQQTPGQGLQFLFEYFSETQRNKGNFPGRFSGRQFSNSRSEMNVSTLELGDSALYLCASSFLSGSTDTQYFGPGTRLTVL.

This chain uses TRBV5-4 with TRBJ2-7; 7 bases align to TRBD1. The germline CDR1 and CDR2 sequences are SGHNT and YYREEE (reference sequence). The CDR3 loop spans 15 amino acids. V lost 4 bases to trimming and J lost 1 base; unmatched junction nucleotides: 8. The CDR3 is CASSVTGASSYEQYF. The CDR3 coding sequence is TGTGCCAGCAGCGTCACAGGGGCCTCTTCCTACGAGCAGTACTTC.

This chain connects TRBV5-4 to TRBJ2-5; D possibly uses TRBD1 or TRBD2 (5 bases each). The CDR3 covers 15 residues. Germline CDR1 and CDR2: SGHNT and YYREEE (reference sequence). The ends were cut back, 4 bases at V and 2 bases at J, with 15 bases in the middle. This CDR3 is CASSQPGPLQETQYF. The CDR3 region has the DNA TGTGCCAGCAGCCAACCGGGACCTCTTCAAGAGACCCAGTACTTC.

This chain connects TRBV7-3 to TRBJ2-1; perhaps TRBD2 as D (6 bases). In germline, CDR1 is SGHTA, CDR2 FQGTGA. This CDR3 is 13 amino acids long. Trimming took 4 bases from V and 9 from J, leaving 13 bases between them. The CDR3: CASSSGGEGEQFF. CDR3 DNA: TGTGCCAGCAGCTCCGGGGGAGAGGGTGAGCAGTTCTTC.

J is TRBJ1-4 and V is TRBV10-3, with a tentative D call TRBD1 (6 bases). Germline-derived CDR1 and CDR2 are ENHRY and SYGVKD. The V and J ends lost 3 bases and 5 bases respectively, with 10 bases between them. CDR3 length: 14 amino acids. CDR3 region: CAISDPGTNEKLFF. CDR3 in DNA: TGTGCCATCAGTGACCCCGGGACAAATGAAAAACTGTTTTTT.

CDR3 loop: CASSLSAGTNTEAFF. The CDR3 DNA follows: TGTGCCAGCAGCCTATCAGCCGGGACGAACACTGAAGCTTTCTTT. V usage is TRBV4-2 and J usage is TRBJ1-1; D is possibly TRBD1 (5 bases). The V gene lost 4 bases and the J gene lost 1 base, with 13 bases spanning the gap. The germline gives CDR1 LGHNA, CDR2 YNFKEQ. This CDR3 spans 15 amino acids.

This clone was recorded once. The CDR3 region is CASSLSAGPSYEQYF. For the CDR3, the DNA is TGTGCCAGCAGCCTATCGGCAGGGCCGTCCTACGAGCAGTACTTC. The chain uses TRBV11-3 and TRBJ2-7, with D possibly being TRBD1 (5 bases). Trimming removed 5 bases from V and 1 base from J, with 15 bases in between. Germline V gives CDR1 SGHNT, CDR2 YENEEA. This CDR3 is 15 amino acids long.

The chain is built from TRBV28 and TRBJ2-2, with D unclear. Germline-derived CDR1 and CDR2 are MDHEN and SYDVKM. V was shortened by 7 bases and J by 3 bases, with 15 bases between the two germline ends. The CDR3 runs to 15 residues. The CDR3 spells CASTWVWSDTGELFF. CDR3 nucleotides: TGTGCCAGCACCTGGGTTTGGAGCGACACCGGGGAGCTGTTTTTT.

CDR3 sequence reads: CATTGQGNRELFF. DNA for the CDR3: TGTGCCACCACCGGACAGGGCAACAGGGAGCTGTTTTTT. This chain joins TRBV15 and TRBJ2-2, with 8 bases that match TRBD1. Germline-derived CDR1 and CDR2 are LNHNV and YYDKDF (reference sequence). This CDR3 has 13 residues. Trimming at V came to 7 bases and at J to 9 bases, leaving 7 bases not matched to a gene.

V gene TRBV6-1 combines with J gene TRBJ2-7, with D uncertain. CDR1 is MNHNS, CDR2 SASEGT, per germline. Trimming pared 5 bases from V and 4 bases from J, leaving 6 bases between. This CDR3 is 11 amino acids long. The CDR3 coding sequence is TGTGCCAGCAGTTTGAAATACGAGCAGTACTTC. Protein product: CASSLKYEQYF.

This clone was recorded once. V and J are TRBV11-2 and TRBJ2-3; D unclear. The CDR3 consists of 11 residues. Per germline, CDR1 SGHAT and CDR2 FQNNGV. Trimming stripped 5 bases from V and 2 bases from J, with 2 bases between. CDR3 residues: CASSHTDTQYF. CDR3 sequence (DNA): TGTGCCAGCAGCCACACAGATACGCAGTATTTT.

Concerning this clone itself: An end of the junction differs from the germline gene, which may be a read error. This same CDR3 is encoded by further DNA sequences in the sample. The CDR3 nucleotides are TGCGCCAGCAGCTTGGGGCCCGGGACTAGCGACAACGAGCAATACTTC. Amino acids: CASSLGPGTSDNEQYF. The rearrangement links TRBV5-1 to TRBJ2-7; TRBD2 matches at 10 bases. The CDR3 is 16 residues long. Per germline, CDR1 SGHRS and CDR2 YFSETQ. The full variable domain, completed using reference TRBV5-1 and TRBJ2-7, is KAGVTQTPRYLIKTRGQQVTLSCSPISGHRSVSWYQQTPGQGLQFLFEYFSETQRNKGNFPGRFSGRQFSNSRSEMNVSTLELGDSALYLCASSLGPGTSDNEQYFGPGTRLTVT.

V is TRBV29-1 and J is TRBJ1-2; tentatively, D is TRBD1 (5 bases). V was clipped by 3 bases and J by 2 bases, with 13 bases between them. Germline assignment: CDR1 SQVTM and CDR2 ANQGSEA. The CDR3 extends over 14 amino acids. CDR3 amino acids: CSVDEGTANYGYTF. In nucleotides, the CDR3 is TGCAGCGTTGACGAAGGGACTGCAAACTATGGCTACACCTTC.

The chain carries TRBV25-1 and TRBJ1-4; D uncertain. V lost 4 bases, J lost 8 bases, and 14 bases lay in between. CDR3 length: 14 amino acids. CDR1 and CDR2 from the germline V gene are MGHDK and SYGVNS. The DNA for the CDR3 is TGTGCCAGCAGTGCCAGAGATTTGCCCGAAAAACTGTTTTTT. It yields the protein CASSARDLPEKLFF.

The V and J genes are TRBV7-2 and TRBJ1-2; 10 bases are shared with TRBD1. The CDR3 is made up of 16 amino acids. Germline-derived CDR1 and CDR2 are SGHTA and FQGNSA. V trimming: 5 bases; J trimming: 6 bases; junction bases outside the gene matches: 12. CDR3: CASSTRDRGGEDGYTF. The CDR3 DNA is TGTGCCAGCAGCACCCGGGACAGGGGAGGCGAGGATGGCTACACCTTC.

The chain employs TRBV7-9 and TRBJ2-3; D is uncertain. Per germline, CDR1 SEHNR and CDR2 FQNEAQ (reference sequence). The CDR3 is made up of 12 amino acids. V was shortened by 0 bases and J by 4 bases, with 2 bases between the two germline ends. CDR3 nucleotide sequence: TGTGCCAGCAGCTTAGCTTCAGATACGCAGTATTTT. Translation: CASSLASDTQYF.

The V call is TRBV9, the J call TRBJ2-1, with 8 positions matching TRBD1. CDR3 length: 15 amino acids. V dropped 4 bases and J dropped 5; count of bases not matched to a gene: 8. From germline, CDR1 is SGDLS and CDR2 YYNGEE. The CDR3 DNA reads TGTGCCAGCAGCAAATTTGGACAGGGCGACAATGAGCAGTTCTTC. Protein sequence: CASSKFGQGDNEQFF.

This chain's CDR3 is CASSQDNFPEAFF. The CDR3 DNA sequence: TGTGCCAGCAGCCAAGATAATTTCCCTGAAGCTTTCTTT. The genes are TRBV4-2 and TRBJ1-1; D gene ambiguous. V lost 0 bases and J 6 bases, leaving 8 bases between the germline ends. CDR1 is LGHNA and CDR2 is YNFKEQ in the germline V gene. The CDR3 runs to 13 residues.

V gene TRBV27 combines with J gene TRBJ2-1; TRBD2 matches 8 bases. Germline CDR1 MNHEY, CDR2 SMNVEV (reference sequence). Germline trimming cut 3 bases from V and 2 bases from J; bases unmatched to any gene: 9. CDR3 length: 17 amino acids. The DNA of the CDR3 is TGTGCCAGCAGTTTTCTGGGGACTAGGCCAACCTACAATGAGCAGTTCTTC. It specifies CASSFLGTRPTYNEQFF.